This T cell receptor (beta chain) derives from a study of T cells expressing NK-cell markers. Study-wide context: Sorted CD3+CD56-NKG2C+, CD3+CD56+NKG2C- and CD3+CD56+NKG2C+ T cells were the source of the TCR beta repertoires.

Using the 5' RACE reads, TCRdb records one entry per CDR3 protein without DNA. Reported are hundreds of thousands of distinct CDR3 sequences; the ten largest clones contain under 7.5%. Findings of the study overall: Among CD8+ T cells from five or six donors, dominant NKG2C+ clonotypes accounted for roughly 1.0-7.0%. The same clonotypes also predominated in the CD3+CD56-NKG2C+ fraction of four donors.

For this clonotype: Its specificity is not known.

Germline CDR1 is PRHDT and CDR2 is FYEKMQ (reference sequence). This CDR3 spans 15 amino acids. V and J are TRBV13 and TRBJ2-5; no DNA is available, so the TRBD2 call from TCRdb remains unchecked. The receptor comes from a woman between 18 and 69 years old in good health. Sequences were obtained from blood T cells: a sorted CD56 or NKG2C T cell subset, CD4+ or CD8+ T cells, or bulk PBMC T cells (not recorded which). CDR3: CASSKTSGSIRTQYF.